The TCR beta chain under discussion was sequenced for a study of T cell changes during pregnancy in multiple sclerosis. CDR1 and CDR2 (germline): SQVTM, ANQGSEA. This CDR3 spans 12 amino acids. V dropped 7 bases and J dropped 1; count of bases not matched to a gene: 2. This clone was observed a single time. TCRdb's table, derived via immunoSEQ multiplex PCR, lists solely in-frame clones and lacks some. Among roughly 80,000 clones listed, just over 90% were seen once. This sample comprised peripheral blood, obtained in the second trimester of pregnancy. The receptor was derived from a female donor with multiple sclerosis, enrolled in a pregnancy study. The chain couples TRBV29-1 to TRBJ1-1; 8 nucleotides agree with TRBD1. CDR3 region: CSGDRGNTEAFF. The CDR3 nucleotides are TGCAGCGGAGACAGGGGGAACACTGAAGCTTTCTTT.